Listed here are 10 T cell receptor beta chains from one sample, sequenced in a study of T cell responses to AZD1222 COVID-19 vaccine. Here immunoSEQ multiplex PCR was the method, and the copy in TCRdb shows in-frame clones only, minus some. The sample lists roughly 150,000 clones, roughly 93% occurring once. This material consisted of peripheral blood, taken 28 days after the second AZD1222 dose. The receptors here all came from an adult who received the AZD1222 COVID-19 vaccine.

This chain links TRBV7-2 with TRBJ1-4; no clear D gene. Germline V CDR1 and CDR2: SGHTA, FQGNSA. Trimming cost V 5 bases and J 2 bases, with 18 bases left between them. The CDR3 has 17 amino acids. CDR3 protein: CASSPSLTGSTNEKLFF. CDR3 sequence (DNA): TGTGCCAGCAGCCCATCTCTGACGGGCTCGACTAATGAAAAACTGTTTTTT.

The chain is built from TRBV29-1 and TRBJ1-1, with 11 bases lining up with TRBD1. Germline-derived CDR1 and CDR2 are SQVTM and ANQGSEA. V shed 6 bases and J 11 bases; nucleotides not matched to a gene: 11. This CDR3 spans 13 amino acids. This chain's CDR3 is CSVAGTGGLRAFF. CDR3 bases: TGCAGCGTCGCCGGGACAGGGGGTTTGAGGGCTTTCTTT.

The chain links TRBV10-3 to TRBJ2-7; 7 bases are shared with TRBD2. The ends lost 5 bases at V and 5 bases at J; junction bases unmatched: 18. Looked up from germline, CDR1 is ENHRY and CDR2 is SYGVKD. The CDR3 sequence is 17 residues long. CDR3 loop: CAISKDRGSGEVHEQYF. CDR3 bases: TGTGCCATCAGTAAAGACAGAGGGAGCGGGGAAGTTCACGAGCAGTACTTC.

This chain connects TRBV7-9 to TRBJ2-7; possible D gene TRBD2, 5 bases. V was trimmed by 5 bases and J by 2 bases, leaving 13 bases between them. The germline gives CDR1 SEHNR, CDR2 FQNEAQ (reference sequence). The CDR3 covers 14 residues. The CDR3 spells CASSPSGSTYEQYF. The CDR3 coding sequence is TGTGCCAGCAGCCCCAGCGGCAGTACCTACGAGCAGTACTTC. Looking up the rest from reference TRBV7-9 and TRBJ2-7 gives the full variable domain: DTGVSQNPRHKITKRGQNVTFRCDPISEHNRLYWYRQTLGQGPEFLTYFQNEAQLEKSRLLSDRFSAERPKGSFSTLEIQRTEQGDSAMYLCASSPSGSTYEQYFGPGTRLTVT.

This chain uses TRBV4-1 with TRBJ2-3, with 7 bases fitting TRBD1. V was clipped by 4 bases and J by 3 bases; unmatched bases: 4. The germline CDR1 and CDR2 sequences are MGHRA and YSYEKL. The CDR3 totals 14 residues. CDR3 bases: TGCGCCAGCAGCCCCCGGGACAGAACAGATACGCAGTATTTT. This sequence encodes CASSPRDRTDTQYF.

The V call is TRBV2, the J call TRBJ1-5; D remains unclear. Per germline, CDR1 SNHLY and CDR2 FYNNEI. The CDR3 length is 14 residues. Trimming shortened V by 2 bases and J by 5 bases, and 10 bases separated the two germline ends. The CDR3 sequence: CASSETSDDQPQHF. DNA of the CDR3: TGTGCCAGCAGTGAAACGTCAGACGATCAGCCCCAGCATTTT. Full variable domain (outside the CDR3, taken from reference TRBV2 and TRBJ1-5): EPEVTQTPSHQVTQMGQEVILRCVPISNHLYFYWYRQILGQKVEFLVSFYNNEISEKSEIFDDQFSVERPDGSNFTLKIRSTKLEDSAMYFCASSETSDDQPQHFGDGTRLSIL.

V is TRBV5-4 and J is TRBJ2-3; D not certain. The V end was cut by 0 bases, the J end by 0 bases, with 11 bases between. CDR3 length equals 16 residues. The germline gives CDR1 SGHNT, CDR2 YYREEE (reference sequence). As DNA, the CDR3 is TGTGCCAGCAGCTTGGAAGCTGGAGCTAGCACAGATACGCAGTATTTT. Protein product: CASSLEAGASTDTQYF.

J is TRBJ2-2 and V is TRBV2, with D possibly being TRBD2 (5 bases). Germline assignment: CDR1 SNHLY and CDR2 FYNNEI. CDR3 length: 14 residues. Deletions cut 7 bases from V and 3 bases from J, with 12 bases between. This CDR3 reads CASKERVHTGELFF. The CDR3 region has the DNA TGTGCCAGCAAGGAGAGGGTCCACACCGGGGAGCTGTTTTTT.

The V and J genes are TRBV6-6 and TRBJ1-3; D unresolved. The length of the CDR3 is 16 residues. V shed 2 bases and J shed 0 bases, with 11 bases lying between them. CDR1 is MNHNY and CDR2 is SVGAGI in the germline V gene (reference sequence). CDR3 sequence reads: CASSYEGRSSGNTIYF. CDR3 bases: TGTGCCAGCAGTTACGAAGGCAGATCCTCTGGAAACACCATATATTTT.

The V and J genes are TRBV24-1 and TRBJ2-4; 8 bases are a match to TRBD2. Trimming at V came to 2 bases and at J to 10 bases, leaving 12 bases not matched to a gene. Germline V CDR1 and CDR2: KGHDR, SFDVKD. This CDR3 is 16 amino acids long. The CDR3: CATSDSSSGTSGIQYF. The CDR3 DNA reads TGTGCCACCAGTGATTCATCTTCCGGGACTAGTGGGATTCAGTACTTC.